The subject of this entry is one T cell receptor (beta chain). V gave up 3 bases and J gave up 7 bases; unmatched junction bases: 7. The CDR3 sequence is 15 residues long. CDR1 KGHSH and CDR2 LQKENI come from the germline V gene. How the authors handled the data: By means of reference gene primer amplification, nucleated cell counts were estimated. Assay used: immunoSEQ multiplex PCR; TCRdb lists only in-frame clones, some missing. The DNA was the basis for D and trimming; V, J and clone size are from that table. The sample consists of about 140,000 clones, around three quarters of them appearing once. The data were taken from a study of blood T cell repertoires in COVID-19. Whole-study context: COVID-19 samples, acute and convalescent, were from the United States, Italy and Spain.

The genes are TRBV18 and TRBJ2-1, with TRBD2 matching 9 bases. Source material: peripheral blood. The sequence came from a man between 60 and 75 years old with acute or convalescent COVID-19. The CDR3 coding sequence is TGTGCCAGCTCACCTTATAGCGGGAGTGGGAATGAGCAGTTCTTC. Encoded protein: CASSPYSGSGNEQFF.